This paragraph covers one T cell receptor (beta chain) sequence. It has no known antigen specificity. No base quality values were provided; no much bigger clone lies one nucleotide off. This specimen belongs to a study of cytomegalovirus exposure and HLA in healthy donors (dated by TCRdb to 2017 to 2019). Study-level background: An earlier analysis of fewer than 750 of the donors reported about 260 Gb of sequence data and 117 million unique TCR beta sequences obtained from around 180 million T cells. The study combined high-throughput TCR immunosequencing, statistical association of individual TCRs with disease status, and machine learning to predict cytomegalovirus infection status. Every discovery cohort repertoire had been produced on one sequencing platform. An earlier analysis of approximately 580 of the donors used high-throughput TCR beta sequencing to judge whether each TCR beta V gene segment behaved as functional or pseudogenic. In addition to the first cohort of around 670 subjects, a separate validation cohort of 120 different subjects was used. The genetic ancestry cluster associated with self-reported Caucasian donors included 80% to 90% of the 300 to 450 genotyped donors. On average, around 200,000 unique TCR beta nucleotide sequences were sequenced per donor among 398 genotyped donors of the cohort, with roughly 18% of those sequences being non-productive. An early release that covered about 600 HLA-typed donors contained about 300 gigabases of sequencing data and about 93 million unique TCR sequences. In a later analysis, previously published TCR beta repertoires from some 640 donors were re-analyzed and high-resolution HLA genotyping was added so that TCR occurrence patterns could be studied. Using immunosequencing, the study profiled T cell repertoires from about 650 subjects and related those repertoires to cytomegalovirus serostatus. The aim of the study was to test whether cataloging public T cell receptors could identify signatures of past pathogen exposure. Several DR-DQ haplotypes were treated as single units for association and clustering because of strong linkage in the cohort. The later analysis used no new phenotypic data to find candidate immune exposures, relying instead on TCR beta sequences and their occurrence across donors. Class I and class II HLA loci were covered by the typing at four-digit resolution. The number of donors typed differed by locus, with roughly 629-640 for A, B, C, DRB1 and DQB1, about 500 for DQA1, 600 to 610 for DPA1, and around 450 for DPB1. Donor age, sex, ethnicity and CMV serostatus were compiled together with the repertoire data. Genome-wide SNP genotypes for about three fifths of the roughly 700 donors were used in a later genetic analysis, which treated that subset as a discovery cohort.

To prepare the library, the immunoSEQ multiplex PCR assay was applied. A mixture of 60 forward primers for TCR Vbeta segments and 13 reverse primers for TCR Jbeta segments was used in the multiplex PCR. A multiplex PCR assay on genomic DNA amplified the CDR3 region of rearranged TCR beta genes. The amplified TCR beta libraries were sequenced on the Illumina HiSeq System as 87-base-pair reads. Per the authors' processing: In a later analysis, 80 million or so unique TCR beta chains were counted across the roughly 610 repertoires, and roughly 10 million of these chains were shared by at least two donors. Raw reads were error-corrected and collapsed into unique sequences by a nearest-neighbor algorithm in which closely related sequences were merged to remove PCR and sequencing errors. CDR3 sequences were aligned to IMGT reference sequences to assign V, D and J gene segments. For a sequence to be retained, a match of at least six nucleotides was required to both a V gene segment and a J gene segment. A rearrangement was called productive if the CDR3 had no stop codons and remained in frame with V and J, and every other rearrangement was called non-productive. Following IMGT convention, CDR3 was defined as the stretch from the second conserved V-encoded cysteine to the conserved J-encoded phenylalanine. Sequences without an unambiguous match to a single V gene segment were excluded from the earlier analysis of over 500 of the donors. An earlier analysis of over 450 of the donors classified V segments as functional when productive rearrangements were above 56.7% and as segregating when the standard deviation between donors was above 5%. To diagnose cytomegalovirus status from the catalog of TCR beta chain sequences, a statistical classification framework was built. A later analysis assigned V and J genes by comparing TCR nucleotide sequences with IMGT/GENE-DB human TR gene sequences. The TCRdist pipeline was used in a later analysis to assign CDR3 sequences and most-parsimonious VDJ recombination scenarios. In a later analysis, every TCR beta chain was defined by the combination of its CDR3 amino acid sequence and its V-gene family, and reads without a unique V-gene family were dropped. To address suspected cross-contamination and a sequencing artifact, a later analysis removed several hundred highly shared, low-generation-probability nucleotide sequences. In a later analysis, a clonal expansion index for each public chain was calculated from normalized within-repertoire ranks of inferred template counts. Generation probabilities in a later analysis came from a VDJ recombination model fitted to out-of-frame rearrangements, and those results were checked against IGoR. Hypergeometric tests were used in a later analysis to score TCR-TCR, TCR-HLA and TCR-CMV co-occurrence, with a repertoire-size bias correction applied to the TCR pairs. To estimate false discovery rates, a later analysis permuted the HLA or CMV assignments 20 times. In a later analysis, co-occurring TCRs were grouped with DBSCAN, and TCRdist sequence similarity was added when clustering was performed within HLA-allele-positive subsets. Repertoires with fewer than 30,000 or more than 120,000 public chains were left out of co-occurrence clustering, as were five repertoires with anomalous nucleotide sharing. Held by TCRdb, this immuneACCESS table contains in-frame sequences only and omits some clones. Under half of the omission traces to an unresolved V gene where checked; the cause of the rest is unknown. D and trimming come from the DNA, and the V and J calls and clone size come from that table. A total of about 120,000 clones appear in this sample, over 70% of them only once. The biggest ten clones account for less than 3% of the sample.

Overall study outcomes, separate from this receptor: In vitro tests confirmed that three of the cytomegalovirus-associated TCR beta chains recognize cytomegalovirus antigens. In an earlier analysis of more than 450 of the donors, most TCR beta V segments were observed in productive rearrangements about 87% or about 30% of the time, broadly matching IMGT annotations. In a later analysis, several top co-occurrence clusters were reported to appear linked to parvovirus B19, influenza, CMV and Epstein-Barr virus. In a later analysis, HLA-associated TCR beta chains were found to be more clonally expanded and to have lower generation probabilities than equally common non-associated chains. According to a later analysis, most CMV-associated TCR beta chains appeared to be HLA-restricted, and the HLA associations seemed to be driven largely by CMV exposure. When HLA alleles, especially DR and DQ, strongly co-occurred, TCR associations were difficult to assign to individual alleles. A cluster of highly shared sequence variants was judged likely to be a technical artifact of the sequencing pipeline. At a false discovery rate of 0.05, a later analysis linked about 16,000 TCR beta sequences to specific HLA alleles. A later analysis found that TCR association rates varied across HLA loci, with DRB1 alleles showing the most associated TCRs and HLA-C alleles the fewest. Most TCR sequences were seen in very few donors, while some public TCRs were found in many individuals. Linkage disequilibrium might explain the correlated functional status among segregating V segments, but an unknown experimental factor could not be ruled out. Seventeen rarely observed V segments, including chromosome 9 orphons, were excluded from the earlier analysis of approximately 500 of the donors because counts were too low. The authors suggested that the approach could potentially be extended to other disease states and immunological phenotypes. A later genetic analysis associated a missense DCLRE1C variant with V-gene and J-gene trimming of TCR beta chains, and an independent cohort replicated the association. This cohort had only TCR beta chains sequenced, and the lack of alpha or paired-chain data limited which features could be detected. A further reported finding was that TCR beta sequences accurately predicted the HLA-A and HLA-B alleles for most subjects in the first cohort. Presence/absence analyses assumed roughly uniform sequencing depth across donors, an assumption that may not hold. The study listed 150 to 200 TCR beta chains as associated with cytomegalovirus. In a later genetic analysis, fewer N-insertions in productive TCRs were reported among donors in an Asian-associated ancestry cluster than the roughly 700-donor mean. The classifier was reported to diagnose cytomegalovirus status with high specificity and sensitivity in both the original cohort and the validation cohort. The only immune exposure information available for the cohort was CMV serostatus. Because HLA typing was missing for some donors at each locus, association tests included only the typed subset. Some IMGT-functional V segments, including TRBV6-2 and TRBV6-3, could not be told apart with the 87-base-pair reads, so those segments were excluded.

The cohort was made up of about 670 healthy bone marrow donors. All cohort members were sampled while nominally healthy, although unrecorded immune exposures were likely present. The donor was CMV seropositive and belonged to the group of some 290 seropositive cohort members. A peripheral blood sample was collected from each donor, and TCR beta sequencing was performed on peripheral blood mononuclear cells. The Qiagen DNeasy Blood Extraction Kit was used to extract genomic DNA from the blood cell samples. Clipping removes 3 bases from V and 2 bases from J, with 4 as the unmatched junction base count. From cysteine to phenylalanine, the CDR3 is 15 amino acids long. This entry keeps only the CDR3 DNA: 45 bases, framed from base 1. Via the germline V gene, CDR1 is MNHNS and CDR2 SASEGT.

This sequence uses TRBV6-1 and TRBJ2-1, and 7 bases in between align with TRBD1. The sample comprised PBMCs. The receptor comes from a woman between 40 and 50 years old in good health and CMV-seropositive. The sequenced DNA: TGTGCCAGCAGTGAGGACAGGTCCGCCTACAATGAGCAGTTCTTC. The encoded protein is CASSEDRSAYNEQFF.